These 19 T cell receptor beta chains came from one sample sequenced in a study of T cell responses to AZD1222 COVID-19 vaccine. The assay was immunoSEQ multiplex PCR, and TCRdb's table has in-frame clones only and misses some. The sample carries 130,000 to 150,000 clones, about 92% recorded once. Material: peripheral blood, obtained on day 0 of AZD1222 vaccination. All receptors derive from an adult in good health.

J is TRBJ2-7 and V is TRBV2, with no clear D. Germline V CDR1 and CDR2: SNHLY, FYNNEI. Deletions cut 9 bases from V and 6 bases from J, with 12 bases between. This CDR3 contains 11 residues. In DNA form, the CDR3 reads TGTGCCAGGGGGATAGGTGTCGAGCAGTACTTC. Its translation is CARGIGVEQYF.

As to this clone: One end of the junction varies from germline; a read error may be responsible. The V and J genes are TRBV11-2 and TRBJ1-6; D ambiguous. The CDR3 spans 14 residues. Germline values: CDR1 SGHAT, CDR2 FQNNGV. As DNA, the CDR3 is TGTGCCAGCCGCTTCGACTCTTATAATTCACCCCTCCACTTT. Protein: CASRFDSYNSPLHF.

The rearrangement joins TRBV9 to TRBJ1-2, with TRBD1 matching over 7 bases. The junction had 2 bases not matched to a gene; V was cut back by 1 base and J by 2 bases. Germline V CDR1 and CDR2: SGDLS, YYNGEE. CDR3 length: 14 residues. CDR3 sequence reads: CASSVPTGNYGYTF. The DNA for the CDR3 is TGTGCCAGCAGCGTACCGACAGGGAACTATGGCTACACCTTC.

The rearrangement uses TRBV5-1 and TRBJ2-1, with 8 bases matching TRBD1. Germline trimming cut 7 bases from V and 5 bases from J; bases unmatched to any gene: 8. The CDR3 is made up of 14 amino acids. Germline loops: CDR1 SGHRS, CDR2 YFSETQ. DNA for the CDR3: TGCGCCAGCTCCGGACAGGGTTTCCACAATGAGCAGTTCTTC. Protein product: CASSGQGFHNEQFF.

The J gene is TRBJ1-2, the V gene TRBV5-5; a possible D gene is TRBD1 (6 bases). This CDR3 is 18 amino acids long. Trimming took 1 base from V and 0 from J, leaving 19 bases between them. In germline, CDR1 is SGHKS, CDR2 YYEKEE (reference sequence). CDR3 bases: TGTGCCAGCAGCTTGTTGCCGGACAGCAATGGGGCTAACTATGGCTACACCTTC. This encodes CASSLLPDSNGANYGYTF. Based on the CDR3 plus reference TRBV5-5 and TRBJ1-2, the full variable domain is DAGVTQSPTHLIKTRGQQVTLRCSPISGHKSVSWYQQVLGQGPQFIFQYYEKEERGRGNFPDRFSARQFPNYSSELNVNALLLGDSALYLCASSLLPDSNGANYGYTFGSGTRLTVV.

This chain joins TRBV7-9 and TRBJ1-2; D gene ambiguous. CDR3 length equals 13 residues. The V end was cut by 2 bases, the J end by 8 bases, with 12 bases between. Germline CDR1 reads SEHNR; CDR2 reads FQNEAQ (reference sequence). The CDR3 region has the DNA TGTGCCAGCAGCTTATCTGGGTCGGGCGGCTACACCTTC. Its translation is CASSLSGSGGYTF.

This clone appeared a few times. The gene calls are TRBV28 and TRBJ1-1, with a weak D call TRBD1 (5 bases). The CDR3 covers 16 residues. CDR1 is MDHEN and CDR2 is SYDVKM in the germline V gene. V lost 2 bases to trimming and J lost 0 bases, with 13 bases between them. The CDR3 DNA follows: TGTGCCAGCAGTTTAATGGGGCACCTAATGAACACTGAAGCTTTCTTT. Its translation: CASSLMGHLMNTEAFF.

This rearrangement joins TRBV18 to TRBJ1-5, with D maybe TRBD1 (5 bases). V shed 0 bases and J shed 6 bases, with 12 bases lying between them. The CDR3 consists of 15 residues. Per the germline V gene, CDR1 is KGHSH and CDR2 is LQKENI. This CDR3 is CASSPPTRDGQPQHF. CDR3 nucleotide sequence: TGTGCCAGCTCACCACCGACGAGGGACGGTCAGCCCCAGCATTTT.

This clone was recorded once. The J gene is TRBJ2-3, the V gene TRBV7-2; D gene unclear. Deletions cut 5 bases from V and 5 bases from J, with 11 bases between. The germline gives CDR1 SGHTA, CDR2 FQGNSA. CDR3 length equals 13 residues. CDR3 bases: TGTGCCAGCAGCCCCCCCTGGGGAGATACGCAGTATTTT. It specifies CASSPPWGDTQYF.

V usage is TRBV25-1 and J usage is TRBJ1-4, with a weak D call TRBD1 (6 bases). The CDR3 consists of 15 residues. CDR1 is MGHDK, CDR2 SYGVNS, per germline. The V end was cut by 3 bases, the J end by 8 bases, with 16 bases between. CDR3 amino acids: CASSEEDRTDEKLFF. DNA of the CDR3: TGTGCCAGCAGTGAGGAGGACAGAACGGACGAAAAACTGTTTTTT.

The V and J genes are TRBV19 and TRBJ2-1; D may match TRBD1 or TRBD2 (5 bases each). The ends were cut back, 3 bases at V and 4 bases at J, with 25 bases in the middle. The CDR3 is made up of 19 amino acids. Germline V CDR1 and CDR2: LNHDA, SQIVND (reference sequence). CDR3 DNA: TGTGCCAGTAGTATCGGGGCGCCTTGGTCCGGGACCTCGTACAATGAGCAGTTCTTC. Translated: CASSIGAPWSGTSYNEQFF.

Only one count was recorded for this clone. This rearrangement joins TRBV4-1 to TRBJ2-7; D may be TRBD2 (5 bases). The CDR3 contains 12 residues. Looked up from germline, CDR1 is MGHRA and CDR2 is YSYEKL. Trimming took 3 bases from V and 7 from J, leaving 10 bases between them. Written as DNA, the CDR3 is TGCGCCAGCAGCCAGATTGGGAGTGAGCAGTACTTC. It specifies CASSQIGSEQYF.

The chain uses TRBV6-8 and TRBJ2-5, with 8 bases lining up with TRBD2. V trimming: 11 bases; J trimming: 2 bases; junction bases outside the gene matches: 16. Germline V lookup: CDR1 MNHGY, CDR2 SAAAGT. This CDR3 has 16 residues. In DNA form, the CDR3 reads TGTGCCCCCCAAGGGACGCGGGAGGACCTACAAGAGACCCAGTACTTC. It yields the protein CAPQGTREDLQETQYF.

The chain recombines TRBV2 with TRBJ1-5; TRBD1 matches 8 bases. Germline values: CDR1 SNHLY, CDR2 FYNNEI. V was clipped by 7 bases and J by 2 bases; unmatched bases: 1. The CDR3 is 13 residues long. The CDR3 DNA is TGTGCCAGCACGGGACAGGGCAATCAGCCCCAGCATTTT. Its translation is CASTGQGNQPQHF.

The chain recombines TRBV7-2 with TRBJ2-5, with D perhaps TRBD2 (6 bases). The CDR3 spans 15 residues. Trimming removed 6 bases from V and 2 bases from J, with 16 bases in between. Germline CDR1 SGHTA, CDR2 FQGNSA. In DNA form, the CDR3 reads TGTGCCAGCAGTCGCGGGGTCGACCGACAAGAGACCCAGTACTTC. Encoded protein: CASSRGVDRQETQYF.

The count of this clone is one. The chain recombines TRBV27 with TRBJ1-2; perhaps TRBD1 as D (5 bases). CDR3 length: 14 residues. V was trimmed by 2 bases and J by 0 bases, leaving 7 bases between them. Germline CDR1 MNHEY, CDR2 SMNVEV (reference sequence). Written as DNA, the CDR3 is TGTGCCAGCAGTTTAGTAGGGGCTAACTATGGCTACACCTTC. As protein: CASSLVGANYGYTF.

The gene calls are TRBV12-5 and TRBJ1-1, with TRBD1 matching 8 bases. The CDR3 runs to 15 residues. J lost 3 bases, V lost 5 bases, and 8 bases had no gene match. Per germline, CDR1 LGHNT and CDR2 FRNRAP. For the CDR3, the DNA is TGTGCTAGTGGTACCTGGACAGGGCAGGACACTGAAGCTTTCTTT. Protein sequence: CASGTWTGQDTEAFF.

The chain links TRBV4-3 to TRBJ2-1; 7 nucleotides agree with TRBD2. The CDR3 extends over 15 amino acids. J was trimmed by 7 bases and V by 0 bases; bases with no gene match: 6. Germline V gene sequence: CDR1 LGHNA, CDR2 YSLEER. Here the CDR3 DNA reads TGCGCCAGCAGCCAAGACCTGCGGGAGACGAATGAGCAGTTCTTC. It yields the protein CASSQDLRETNEQFF.

The CDR3 is CASGYTPNTEAFF. In DNA, the CDR3 is TGTGCTAGTGGCTATACACCGAACACTGAAGCTTTCTTT. The chain employs TRBV12-5 and TRBJ1-1; D remains unclear. CDR3 length: 13 residues. Germline lookup yields CDR1 LGHNT and CDR2 FRNRAP. V dropped 6 bases and J dropped 1 base, with 9 bases sitting between them.